This TCR beta chain comes out of a study of human T cells and chemical hapten exposure. This clonotype has a count of ten or more. V was clipped by 3 bases and J by 1 base, with 19 bases between them. CDR3 length equals 18 residues. The germline CDR1 and CDR2 sequences are KGHSH and LQKENI. The time point here: patch test 2, 6 weeks after DPC sensitization. Noted treatment: therapeutic diphenylcyclopropenone sensitization with weekly scalp DPC. TCRdb used MiXCR to reprocess the RACE reads, holding one entry per CDR3 protein. The sample lists approximately 80,000 distinct CDR3 sequences, roughly a tenth seen once, with less than 5% in the top ten.

The sequencing used whole blood, collected in connection with sensitization to the hapten diphenylcyclopropenone (DPC). The clonotype originates from a woman aged 45-60 years with alopecia areata. Some clones in this sample may be carry-over from other donors' samples. The J gene is TRBJ1-3, the V gene TRBV18, with D possibly matching TRBD1 (6 bases). The CDR3: CASSPTLLGAPSGNTIYF. Written as DNA, the CDR3 is TGTGCCAGCTCACCCACCTTGCTGGGGGCGCCGTCTGGAAACACCATATATTTT.